The sequence of this T cell receptor beta chain was determined in a study of HIV-infected patients and healthy controls. Germline loops: CDR1 MDHEN, CDR2 SYDVKM. The CDR3 is 14 residues long. Trimming removed 5 bases at V and 5 bases at J, with 15 bases between. The repertoire came from unfractionated whole blood and reflected all unsorted peripheral T cells. cDNA was made from about 500 ng RNA using alpha and beta constant primers. Alpha and beta chain libraries were made separately by chain-specific third strand synthesis with multiplexing indices. The SP2 site served as the priming point for second strand synthesis. TCRdb re-analysed the 5' RACE reads in MiXCR, keeping a single row per CDR3 protein. The table has 15,000 to 20,000 distinct CDR3 sequences, about 8.9% seen once. This clonotype is labeled as medium-sized.

V is TRBV28 and J is TRBJ1-1, with TRBD1 as a possible D gene (5 bases). The clonotype was recovered from an adult in good health. Sequenced material: blood. The CDR3 spells CASSPPQGGTEAFF. The DNA for the CDR3 is TGTGCCAGCAGTCCCCCGCAGGGAGGAACTGAAGCTTTCTTT.